These 21 T cell receptor beta chains originate from one sample sequenced in a study of blood T cell repertoires in COVID-19. Using immunoSEQ multiplex PCR, the repertoire was profiled, and TCRdb retains in-frame clones only, with some absent. The sample yields under 200,000 clones, 81% seen once. Sequencing was performed on PBMCs or T cells enriched from blood (not recorded which). Receptor source: a middle-aged woman with acute COVID-19.

The chain is built from TRBV19 and TRBJ1-5, with 7 positions matching TRBD1. The V segment lost 6 bases and the J segment 0 bases; nucleotides outside the gene matches: 14. The CDR3 covers 18 residues. CDR1 and CDR2 (germline): LNHDA, SQIVND (reference sequence). CDR3 sequence (DNA): TGTGCCAGTAGCCCCCGGGACAGCGAGTATTATAGCAATCAGCCCCAGCATTTT. It codes for CASSPRDSEYYSNQPQHF. The variable domain in full, with the rest retrieved from reference TRBV19 and TRBJ1-5, is DGGITQSPKYLFRKEGQNVTLSCEQNLNHDAMYWYRQDPGQGLRLIYYSQIVNDFQKGDIAEGYSVSREKKESFPLTVTSAQKNPTAFYLCASSPRDSEYYSNQPQHFGDGTRLSIL.

The chain couples TRBV29-1 to TRBJ2-7; 8 bases align to TRBD2. V lost 2 bases and J lost 6; bases outside the gene matches: 9. This CDR3 is 14 amino acids long. The germline V gene has CDR1 SQVTM and CDR2 ANQGSEA. The CDR3 DNA follows: TGCAGCGTTGAAACAGCGGGGGCCCTCGGCGAGCAGTACTTC. It yields the protein CSVETAGALGEQYF.

The chain carries TRBV7-6 and TRBJ2-3; 8 bases are a match to TRBD2. This CDR3 has 15 residues. Trimming removed 1 base from V and 4 bases from J; junction bases left unmatched: 4. Germline CDR1 reads SGHVS; CDR2 reads FNYEAQ. This chain's CDR3 is CASSLGSGSSDTQYF. CDR3 DNA sequence: TGTGCCAGCAGCTTAGGAAGCGGGAGTTCAGATACGCAGTATTTT.

DNA for the CDR3: TGCGCCAGCAGCCGTCTAGCGGGGCCCTACAATGAGCAGTTCTTC. Its translation: CASSRLAGPYNEQFF. The rearrangement joins TRBV5-1 to TRBJ2-1, with 9 bases aligning to TRBD2. CDR1 and CDR2 (germline): SGHRS, YFSETQ. The CDR3 has 15 residues. V lost 4 bases, J lost 2 bases, and 4 bases stayed unmatched.

The chain recombines TRBV7-2 with TRBJ1-2; TRBD1 aligns across 7 bases. Trimming took 5 bases from V and 4 from J; bases not matched to a gene: 7. The CDR3 spans 14 residues. Germline CDR1 reads SGHTA; CDR2 reads FQGNSA. The CDR3 DNA reads TGTGCCAGCAGCCCACCGGGACAGCTCTATGGCTACACCTTC. This sequence encodes CASSPPGQLYGYTF.

J is TRBJ2-3 and V is TRBV7-2, with D perhaps matching TRBD1 (5 bases). The CDR3 runs to 14 residues. Per the germline V gene, CDR1 is SGHTA and CDR2 is FQGNSA. V was shortened by 4 bases and J by 6 bases, with 14 bases between the two germline ends. The CDR3 DNA reads as TGTGCCAGCAGCTACAGGCCCAGTGGGGATACGCAGTATTTT. It encodes CASSYRPSGDTQYF.

This sequence joins TRBV13 and TRBJ1-6, with TRBD1 as a possible D gene (6 bases). Trimming removed 3 bases from V and 2 bases from J, with 8 bases in between. Germline loops: CDR1 PRHDT, CDR2 FYEKMQ (reference sequence). The CDR3 length is 15 residues. The CDR3 nucleotides read TGTGCCAGCAGCTTCAGGACAGCCTATAATTCACCCCTCCACTTT. Amino acids: CASSFRTAYNSPLHF.

This rearrangement joins TRBV19 to TRBJ2-6, with a tentative D call TRBD2 (6 bases). The V and J ends lost 7 bases and 1 base respectively, with 23 bases between them. Per the germline V gene, CDR1 is LNHDA and CDR2 is SQIVND (reference sequence). The CDR3 runs 19 residues. The CDR3 DNA reads TGTGCCAGTACCAAGGATGCGGGACGATACTTGTCTGGGGCCAACGTCCTGACTTTC. Its protein product is CASTKDAGRYLSGANVLTF.

This clone appeared once. This rearrangement joins TRBV4-1 to TRBJ2-3; D is perhaps TRBD2 (5 bases). The germline V gene has CDR1 MGHRA and CDR2 YSYEKL. Trimming cost V 0 bases and J 2 bases, with 9 bases left between them. There are 15 residues in the CDR3. Here the CDR3 reads CASSQDPDYTDTQYF. The CDR3 DNA follows: TGCGCCAGCAGCCAAGATCCTGACTACACAGATACGCAGTATTTT.

This clone was seen a handful of times. The V gene is TRBV9, the J gene TRBJ1-1, with a tentative D call TRBD1 (6 bases). The CDR3 contains 12 residues. Trimming removed 4 bases at V and 12 bases at J, with 16 bases between. The germline CDR1 and CDR2 sequences are SGDLS and YYNGEE. This chain's CDR3 is CASSPREGETFF. The CDR3 DNA reads TGTGCCAGCAGCCCGCGGGAGGGGGAAACTTTCTTT.

This clone was detected only once. The rearrangement links TRBV7-9 to TRBJ2-3, with D unclear. The CDR3 totals 15 residues. CDR1 is SEHNR, CDR2 FQNEAQ, per germline (reference sequence). Trimming stripped 1 base from V and 3 bases from J, with 11 bases between. For the CDR3, the DNA is TGTGCCAGCAGCTTAGGAGGTTTGGTGACAGATACGCAGTATTTT. This gives the protein CASSLGGLVTDTQYF. Based on the CDR3 plus reference TRBV7-9 and TRBJ2-3, the full variable domain is DTGVSQNPRHKITKRGQNVTFRCDPISEHNRLYWYRQTLGQGPEFLTYFQNEAQLEKSRLLSDRFSAERPKGSFSTLEIQRTEQGDSAMYLCASSLGGLVTDTQYFGPGTRLTVL.

The gene calls are TRBV19 and TRBJ1-1, with D hard to call. V dropped 8 bases and J dropped 1 base, with 11 bases sitting between them. The CDR3 length is 13 residues. In germline, CDR1 is LNHDA, CDR2 SQIVND (reference sequence). In nucleotides, the CDR3 is TGTGCCAGTTTTTCTACGGGGAACACTGAAGCTTTCTTT. As protein: CASFSTGNTEAFF.

The rearrangement links TRBV15 to TRBJ2-3, with D uncertain. V was cut by 6 bases and J by 0 bases, with 10 bases left in between. The CDR3 sequence is 14 residues long. Germline V lookup: CDR1 LNHNV, CDR2 YYDKDF (reference sequence). CDR3 sequence reads: CATRKSLSTDTQYF. The CDR3 nucleotides are TGTGCCACCAGGAAAAGCCTTAGCACAGATACGCAGTATTTT.

The rearrangement links TRBV6-5 to TRBJ2-7; 12 positions agree with TRBD2. Germline V gene sequence: CDR1 MNHEY, CDR2 SVGAGI. The V segment lost 6 bases and the J segment 6 bases; nucleotides outside the gene matches: 6. The CDR3 has 14 amino acids. DNA for the CDR3: TGTGCCAGCAGAGGACTAGCGGGATTGGTCGAGCAGTACGTC. It encodes CASRGLAGLVEQYV.

The gene calls are TRBV5-1 and TRBJ1-6; D may be TRBD1 (5 bases). The V gene's germline CDR1 is SGHRS and CDR2 YFSETQ. V gave up 0 bases and J gave up 8 bases, with 12 bases separating them. This CDR3 spans 15 amino acids. The chain's CDR3 is CASSLEAGLYSPLHF. In DNA, the CDR3 is TGCGCCAGCAGCTTGGAGGCAGGGTTATATTCACCCCTCCACTTT.

A few counts support this clone. Here the CDR3 DNA reads TGTGCCAGCAGCTTAACTAGGGACAGGGAAGCTTTCTTT. It codes for CASSLTRDREAFF. The chain couples TRBV7-3 to TRBJ1-1; TRBD1 agrees at 8 bases. This CDR3 comprises 13 residues. With 0 bases clipped from V and 8 bases from J, the junction kept 2 bases outside the gene matches. Germline V CDR1 and CDR2: SGHTA, FQGTGA.

The J gene is TRBJ2-1, the V gene TRBV11-2; 14 nucleotides match TRBD2. The CDR3 sequence is 15 residues long. CDR1 is SGHAT and CDR2 is FQNNGV in the germline V gene. V was pared by 5 bases and J by 12 bases, with 9 bases of the junction left unmatched. DNA for the CDR3: TGTGCCAGCAGCCCCGGGACTAGCGGGAGTAGTGGGCAGTTCTTC. It yields the protein CASSPGTSGSSGQFF.

This sequence joins TRBV14 and TRBJ2-4, with 7 bases aligning to TRBD1. Germline-derived CDR1 and CDR2 are SGHDN and FVKESK. This CDR3 comprises 14 residues. Unmatched junction bases numbered 8, after V lost 3 bases and J lost 9 bases. The CDR3 here is CASSQNQGVGIQYF. CDR3 DNA: TGTGCCAGCAGCCAGAACCAGGGGGTGGGCATTCAGTACTTC.

The chain uses TRBV12-5 and TRBJ2-7; TRBD2 matches at 8 bases. The trim removed 0 bases at V and 6 bases at J, leaving 10 bases unmatched. Germline assignment: CDR1 LGHNT and CDR2 FRNRAP. The CDR3 has 16 residues. This chain's CDR3 is CASGLVTPSGSLEQYF. The CDR3 nucleotides are TGTGCTAGTGGTTTGGTAACTCCCAGCGGGAGCCTCGAGCAGTACTTC.

The rearrangement uses TRBV5-1 and TRBJ1-2, with TRBD1 identical over 7 bases. The CDR3 is made up of 15 amino acids. J was trimmed by 7 bases and V by 0 bases; bases with no gene match: 9. The germline V gene encodes CDR1 SGHRS and CDR2 YFSETQ. The CDR3, as DNA: TGCGCCAGCAGCTTGGAGGCAGGGGGATGGTCTGGCTACACCTTC. It encodes CASSLEAGGWSGYTF.

This rearrangement joins TRBV5-1 to TRBJ1-2; TRBD1 matches 8 bases. CDR3 length equals 15 residues. Trimming cost V 0 bases and J 8 bases; bases outside gene matches: 9. CDR1 SGHRS and CDR2 YFSETQ come from the germline V gene. The CDR3 DNA sequence: TGCGCCAGCAGCTTGGGGCAGGGGGCGCTGGGCGGCTACACCTTC. Translating gives CASSLGQGALGGYTF. The full variable domain, its missing parts supplied by reference TRBV5-1 and TRBJ1-2, is KAGVTQTPRYLIKTRGQQVTLSCSPISGHRSVSWYQQTPGQGLQFLFEYFSETQRNKGNFPGRFSGRQFSNSRSEMNVSTLELGDSALYLCASSLGQGALGGYTFGSGTRLTVV.